This T cell receptor (beta chain) was sequenced for a study of blood T cell repertoires in COVID-19. V shed 3 bases, J shed 3 bases, and the junction held 12 bases outside the gene matches. The CDR3 consists of 18 residues. CDR1 is SGDLS, CDR2 YYNGEE, per germline. Sequencing was performed with immunoSEQ multiplex PCR; in TCRdb, only in-frame clones are kept and a portion is missing. The sample holds fewer than 400,000 clones; around nine tenths are singletons and the top ten take approximately 1.5%. The study counted Cohort 3 donors as recovered given two negative PCRs, clearance, or symptom resolution.

This sequence joins TRBV9 and TRBJ1-3; 10 nucleotides line up with TRBD1. The sample was PBMCs or T cells enriched from blood (not recorded which). The sequence derives from a woman in her twenties or thirties who had recovered from COVID-19. The CDR3 protein is CASSGRQGASSDGNTIYF. The CDR3 DNA reads TGTGCCAGCAGCGGGAGACAGGGGGCCTCCTCGGATGGAAACACCATATATTTT. Full variable domain (missing parts from reference TRBV9 and TRBJ1-3): DSGVTQTPKHLITATGQRVTLRCSPRSGDLSVYWYQQSLDQGLQFLIQYYNGEERAKGNILERFSAQQFPDLHSELNLSSLELGDSALYFCASSGRQGASSDGNTIYFGEGSWLTVV.